Listed below are T cell receptor beta chains from one sample, sequenced in a study of T cell responses to AZD1222 COVID-19 vaccine. Some clones are missing from TCRdb's copy, which holds only in-frame ones; the method was immunoSEQ multiplex PCR. The sample consists of 120,000 to 150,000 clones, 90% to 95% of them appearing once. The sequencing here drew on peripheral blood, taken on day 0 of AZD1222 vaccination. Receptor source: an adult in good health. Each CDR3 is given with its conserved first and last residue. Fields, in order: J gene, V gene, D gene, clone size, CDR3 protein, CDR3 DNA. The D gene is left open where the match is weak. The size field is filled for only some rows; it gives once, few, many or a size class.

TRBJ2-7 | TRBV28 | - | - | CASSPHYEQYF | TGTGCCAGCAGTCCCCACTACGAGCAGTACTTC
TRBJ1-2 | TRBV6-1 | - | once | CASSEVDYGYTF | TGTGCCAGCAGTGAGGTGGACTATGGCTACACCTTC
TRBJ1-5 | TRBV2 | TRBD1 | - | CASGTDRGYGNQPQHF | TGTGCCAGCGGGACGGACAGGGGATATGGCAATCAGCCCCAGCATTTT
TRBJ2-5 | TRBV19 | - | - | CASSFRTKQETQYF | TGTGCCAGTAGTTTCCGGACAAAGCAAGAGACCCAGTACTTC
TRBJ1-3 | TRBV7-6 | - | - | CASGIGEAGPGNTIYF | TGTGCCAGCGGCATCGGGGAGGCAGGGCCTGGAAACACCATATATTTT
TRBJ2-3 | TRBV9 | TRBD2 | - | CASSVGASGRSPATDTQYF | TGTGCCAGCAGCGTAGGGGCTAGCGGGAGGTCCCCAGCCACAGATACGCAGTATTTT
TRBJ1-1 | TRBV4-3 | - | - | CASSQDRAGTEAFF | TGCGCCAGCAGCCAAGATCGAGCGGGAACTGAAGCTTTCTTT
TRBJ1-5 | TRBV4-3 | - | - | CASSSRLVEPQHF | TGCGCCAGCAGCTCACGCCTGGTGGAGCCCCAGCATTTT
TRBJ2-7 | TRBV6-5 | - | - | CASSRGDREVDEQYF | TGTGCCAGCAGTAGGGGAGACAGGGAGGTCGACGAGCAGTACTTC
TRBJ1-2 | TRBV3-1/TRBV3-2 | - | - | CASSQGPLSNYGYTF | TGTGCCAGCAGCCAAGGTCCGCTAAGTAACTATGGCTACACCTTC
TRBJ1-6 | TRBV9 | - | - | CASSAGRLPNSPLHF | TGTGCCAGCAGCGCTGGACGGCTACCCAATTCACCCCTCCACTTT
TRBJ1-3 | TRBV7-2 | - | - | CASSRDSGNTIYF | TGTGCCAGCAGCCGGGACTCTGGAAACACCATATATTTT
TRBJ1-3 | TRBV7-9 | - | - | CASRFSRERGNTIYF | TGTGCCAGCAGATTTAGTAGGGAACGTGGAAACACCATATATTTT
TRBJ2-2 | TRBV11-2 | - | once | CASSLVPGLNTGELFF | TGTGCCAGCAGCTTAGTTCCGGGTTTGAACACCGGGGAGCTGTTTTTT
TRBJ2-7 | TRBV27 | TRBD2 | - | CASSRLADRYEQYF | TGTGCCAGCAGTAGACTAGCGGATCGTTACGAGCAGTACTTC
TRBJ1-1 | TRBV11-2 | - | - | CASSFVGSTEAFF | TGTGCCAGCAGCTTTGTGGGGAGCACTGAAGCTTTCTTT
TRBJ2-7 | TRBV5-6 | TRBD2 | - | CASAHRGVHEQYF | TGTGCCAGCGCTCACCGGGGGGTCCACGAGCAGTACTTC
TRBJ1-3 | TRBV5-6 | - | few | CASSSSTGSGNTIYF | TGTGCCAGCAGCTCGTCAACAGGGTCTGGAAACACCATATATTTT
TRBJ1-5 | TRBV19 | - | - | CASSMKGRFQPQHF | TGTGCCAGTAGTATGAAGGGTCGGTTTCAGCCCCAGCATTTT
TRBJ2-7 | TRBV27 | TRBD1 | - | CASRPIDRVDSYEQYF | TGTGCCAGCAGACCGATTGACAGGGTCGATTCTTACGAGCAGTACTTC
TRBJ1-5 | TRBV19 | TRBD1 | - | CASSTSLNRGGQPQHF | TGTGCCAGTAGTACGTCCCTGAACAGGGGAGGTCAGCCCCAGCATTTT